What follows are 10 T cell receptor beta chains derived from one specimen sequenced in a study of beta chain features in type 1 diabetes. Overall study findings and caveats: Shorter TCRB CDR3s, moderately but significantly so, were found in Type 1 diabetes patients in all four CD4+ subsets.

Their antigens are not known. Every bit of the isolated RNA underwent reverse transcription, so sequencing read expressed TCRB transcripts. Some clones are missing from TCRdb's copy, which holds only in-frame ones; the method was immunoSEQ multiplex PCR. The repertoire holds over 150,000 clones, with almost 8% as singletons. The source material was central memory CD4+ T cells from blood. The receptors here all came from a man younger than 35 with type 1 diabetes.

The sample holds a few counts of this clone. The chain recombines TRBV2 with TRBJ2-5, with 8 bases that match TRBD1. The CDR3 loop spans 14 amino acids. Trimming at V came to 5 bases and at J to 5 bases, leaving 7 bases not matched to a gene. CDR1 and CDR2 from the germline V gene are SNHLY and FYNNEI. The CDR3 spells CASSQIQGGETQYF. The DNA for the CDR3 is TGTGCCAGCAGTCAAATACAGGGGGGCGAGACCCAGTACTTC. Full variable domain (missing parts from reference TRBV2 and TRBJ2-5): EPEVTQTPSHQVTQMGQEVILRCVPISNHLYFYWYRQILGQKVEFLVSFYNNEISEKSEIFDDQFSVERPDGSNFTLKIRSTKLEDSAMYFCASSQIQGGETQYFGPGTRLLVL.

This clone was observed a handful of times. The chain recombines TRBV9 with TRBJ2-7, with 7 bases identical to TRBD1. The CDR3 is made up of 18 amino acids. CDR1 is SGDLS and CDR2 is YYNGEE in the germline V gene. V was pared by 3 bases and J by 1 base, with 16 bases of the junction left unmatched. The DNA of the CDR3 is TGTGCCAGCAGCGAGGACAGGAACCCGAGCACTGGGTCCTACGAGCAGTACTTC. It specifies CASSEDRNPSTGSYEQYF. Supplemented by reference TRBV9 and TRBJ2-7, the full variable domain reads DSGVTQTPKHLITATGQRVTLRCSPRSGDLSVYWYQQSLDQGLQFLIQYYNGEERAKGNILERFSAQQFPDLHSELNLSSLELGDSALYFCASSEDRNPSTGSYEQYFGPGTRLTVT.

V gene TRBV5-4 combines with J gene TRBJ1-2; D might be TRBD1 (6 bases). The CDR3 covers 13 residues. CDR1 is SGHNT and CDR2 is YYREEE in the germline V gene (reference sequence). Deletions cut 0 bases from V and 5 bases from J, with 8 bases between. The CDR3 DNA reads TGTGCCAGCAGCTTGGGACAGGAATATGGCTACACCTTC. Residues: CASSLGQEYGYTF.

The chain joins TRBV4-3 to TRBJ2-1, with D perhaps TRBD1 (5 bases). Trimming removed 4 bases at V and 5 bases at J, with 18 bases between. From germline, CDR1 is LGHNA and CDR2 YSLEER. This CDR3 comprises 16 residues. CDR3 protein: CASSLPTVQRNNEQFF. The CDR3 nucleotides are TGCGCCAGCAGCCTCCCGACAGTCCAGCGCAACAATGAGCAGTTCTTC.

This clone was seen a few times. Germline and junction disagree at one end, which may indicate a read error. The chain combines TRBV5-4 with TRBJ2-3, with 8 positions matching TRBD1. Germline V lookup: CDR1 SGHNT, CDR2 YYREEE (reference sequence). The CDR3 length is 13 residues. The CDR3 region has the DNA TGCGCCAGCAGCCAAGGGGACAGGGATACGCAGTATTTT. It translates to CASSQGDRDTQYF.

The CDR3 loop reads CASRPTGLRGYTF. The CDR3 coding sequence is TGTGCCAGCAGGCCCACAGGGCTAAGAGGCTACACCTTC. The V call is TRBV27, the J call TRBJ1-2, with D maybe TRBD1 (6 bases). Trimming removed 6 bases at V and 8 bases at J, with 16 bases between. Germline loops: CDR1 MNHEY, CDR2 SMNVEV (reference sequence). The CDR3 has 13 residues.

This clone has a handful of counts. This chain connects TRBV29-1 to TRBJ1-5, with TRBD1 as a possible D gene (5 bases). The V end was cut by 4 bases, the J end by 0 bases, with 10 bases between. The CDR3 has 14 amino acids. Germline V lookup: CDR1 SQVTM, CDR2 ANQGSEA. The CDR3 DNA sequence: TGCAGCGTTGCAACAGGAAATAGCAATCAGCCCCAGCATTTT. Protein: CSVATGNSNQPQHF.

CDR3 region: CASWGTAYNEQFF. The CDR3 coding sequence is TGTGCCAGCTGGGGGACAGCCTACAATGAGCAGTTCTTC. V gene TRBV28 combines with J gene TRBJ2-1; 7 bases match TRBD1. The CDR3 consists of 13 residues. Trimming removed 8 bases from V and 2 bases from J; junction bases left unmatched: 3. Germline values: CDR1 MDHEN, CDR2 SYDVKM.

In DNA form, the CDR3 reads TGTGCCAGCAGTTCTCAGAGGAGGTTCTGGTACTTC. Protein product: CASSSQRRFWYF. The J gene is TRBJ2-4, the V gene TRBV6-5; a weak D match, TRBD2 (5 bases). Per the germline V gene, CDR1 is MNHEY and CDR2 is SVGAGI. Deletions cut 4 bases from V and 15 bases from J, with 16 bases between. The CDR3 covers 12 residues.

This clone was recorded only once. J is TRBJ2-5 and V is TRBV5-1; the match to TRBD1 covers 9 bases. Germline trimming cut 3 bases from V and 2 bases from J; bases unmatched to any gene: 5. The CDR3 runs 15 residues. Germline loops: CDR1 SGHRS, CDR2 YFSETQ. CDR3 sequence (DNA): TGCGCCAGCAGCTCCTTAGGACAGGGGCAAGAGACCCAGTACTTC. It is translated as CASSSLGQGQETQYF.